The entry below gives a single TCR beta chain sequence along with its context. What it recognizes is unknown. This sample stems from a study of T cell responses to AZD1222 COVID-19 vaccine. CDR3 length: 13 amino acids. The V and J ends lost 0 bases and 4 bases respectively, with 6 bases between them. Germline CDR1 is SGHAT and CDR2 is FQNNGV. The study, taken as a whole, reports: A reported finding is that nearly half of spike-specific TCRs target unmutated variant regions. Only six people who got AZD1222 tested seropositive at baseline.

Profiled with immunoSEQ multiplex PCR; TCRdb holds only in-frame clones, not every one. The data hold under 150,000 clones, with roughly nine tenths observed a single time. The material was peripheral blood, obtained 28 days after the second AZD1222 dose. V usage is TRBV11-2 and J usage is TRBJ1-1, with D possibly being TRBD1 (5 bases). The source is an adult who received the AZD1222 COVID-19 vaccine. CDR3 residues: CASSLDRATEAFF. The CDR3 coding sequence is TGTGCCAGCAGCTTAGACAGGGCCACTGAAGCTTTCTTT.